The 14 T cell receptor beta chains in this list originate from one sample, sequenced in a study of T cell clusters in autoimmune cytopenias (dated 2019 in TCRdb). Sequencing instrument: Illumina MiSeq. TRB rearrangements were amplified by multiplex PCR using a touch-down protocol with TRB-A and TRB-B primer pools mixed in one tube. With the reads reprocessed by TCRdb, a single entry stands for each CDR3 protein sequence and no DNA is reported. The sample table holds around 9,800 distinct CDR3 sequences. Under 5% of the sample lies in the top ten. TRB amplification used about 260 ng of peripheral blood genomic DNA, around 40,000 genome equivalents, per sample. These data were likewise used in another study, on T cell repertoires in aging, cancer and after chemotherapy.

Sequencing was carried out using peripheral blood. Receptors were obtained from a human donor in good health.

The rearrangement uses TRBV5-1 and TRBJ2-5; the TCRdb call, TRBD2, lacks DNA for checking. The CDR3 is made up of 16 amino acids. Germline-derived CDR1 and CDR2 are SGHRS and YFSETQ. The CDR3 loop reads CASSYAGSGGQETQYF.

By frequency, this clonotype registers medium-sized. The V gene is TRBV6-5, the J gene TRBJ2-2. This CDR3 has 11 residues. CDR1 is MNHEY and CDR2 is SVGAGI in the germline V gene. The CDR3: CASSVGGELFF.

Judged by frequency, this clonotype is medium-sized. The rearrangement joins TRBV6-2 or TRBV6-3 to TRBJ1-1. CDR1 is MNHEY and CDR2 is SVGEGT in the germline V gene. This CDR3 is built from 14 residues. CDR3 protein: CASSYSAQRVEAFF.

The CDR3 loop reads CASSVVGERDTQYF. The genes are TRBV9 and TRBJ2-3; the TRBD1 assignment by TCRdb is unverifiable without DNA. Germline lookup yields CDR1 SGDLS and CDR2 YYNGEE. The CDR3 consists of 14 residues.

This sequence joins TRBV5-1 and TRBJ2-1; TCRdb returns TRBD1, unconfirmable since there is no DNA. Germline V gives CDR1 SGHRS, CDR2 YFSETQ. CDR3 length equals 14 residues. The CDR3 here is CASSEGGPYNEQFF.

In terms of frequency, this clonotype is medium-sized. The chain links TRBV6-5 to TRBJ1-5; the D gene TCRdb calls, TRBD1, cannot be checked with no DNA. The CDR3 has 14 residues. Germline assignment: CDR1 MNHEY and CDR2 SVGAGI. CDR3 region: CASSFNRVGEPQHF.

The chain employs TRBV28 and TRBJ2-5; TCRdb lists TRBD2, though no DNA is available to test this call. Germline V gene data show CDR1 as MDHEN and CDR2 as SYDVKM. The CDR3 is 15 residues long. The CDR3 spells CASSFGGAGQETQYF.

The rearrangement uses TRBV30 and TRBJ2-1; TCRdb selects TRBD2, and the lack of DNA leaves this call unchecked. This CDR3 spans 14 amino acids. CDR1 GTSNPN and CDR2 SVGIG come from the germline V gene (reference sequence). CDR3: CAWSIGPRSREQFF.

The CDR3 loop is CSADDQAGGTGELFF. This chain connects TRBV20-1 to TRBJ2-2; TCRdb's assignment of TRBD2 cannot be checked, as there is no DNA. CDR3 size: 15 residues. Germline assignment: CDR1 DFQATT and CDR2 SNEGSKA (reference sequence).

Judged by frequency, this clonotype is medium-sized. V usage is TRBV30 and J usage is TRBJ2-7; TCRdb proposes TRBD1, but this gene call is untestable without DNA. Per the germline V gene, CDR1 is GTSNPN and CDR2 is SVGIG (reference sequence). The CDR3 spans 14 residues. This CDR3 reads CAWSVGGRSYEQYF.

The rearrangement uses TRBV10-2 and TRBJ2-1; TCRdb indicates TRBD2, and absent DNA this call remains unverified. CDR1 is WSHSY, CDR2 SAAADI, per germline. The CDR3 runs 16 residues. The CDR3 sequence: CASRTSGGALVDEQFF.

The gene calls are TRBV30 and TRBJ2-3; TCRdb outputs TRBD1, but without DNA this stays unchecked. The germline V gene encodes CDR1 GTSNPN and CDR2 SVGIG (reference sequence). CDR3 size: 11 residues. The CDR3 here is CAWSVGERQYF. Variable domain in full (rest from reference TRBV30 and TRBJ2-3): SQTIHQWPATLVQPVGSPLSLECTVEGTSNPNLYWYRQAAGRGLQLLFYSVGIGQISSEVPQNLSASRPQDRQFILSSKKLLLSDSGFYLCAWSVGERQYFGPGTRLTVL.

The CDR3 sequence: CASSLTVLPGTGELFF. This chain joins TRBV5-1 and TRBJ2-2; TCRdb designates TRBD1, a call that cannot be tested without DNA. In germline, CDR1 is SGHRS, CDR2 YFSETQ. This CDR3 has 16 residues.

The CDR3 region is CASSVGGKAGTTDTQYF. The chain is built from TRBV9 and TRBJ2-3; the D gene TCRdb calls, TRBD2, cannot be checked with no DNA. This CDR3 has 17 amino acids. Looked up from germline, CDR1 is SGDLS and CDR2 is YYNGEE.